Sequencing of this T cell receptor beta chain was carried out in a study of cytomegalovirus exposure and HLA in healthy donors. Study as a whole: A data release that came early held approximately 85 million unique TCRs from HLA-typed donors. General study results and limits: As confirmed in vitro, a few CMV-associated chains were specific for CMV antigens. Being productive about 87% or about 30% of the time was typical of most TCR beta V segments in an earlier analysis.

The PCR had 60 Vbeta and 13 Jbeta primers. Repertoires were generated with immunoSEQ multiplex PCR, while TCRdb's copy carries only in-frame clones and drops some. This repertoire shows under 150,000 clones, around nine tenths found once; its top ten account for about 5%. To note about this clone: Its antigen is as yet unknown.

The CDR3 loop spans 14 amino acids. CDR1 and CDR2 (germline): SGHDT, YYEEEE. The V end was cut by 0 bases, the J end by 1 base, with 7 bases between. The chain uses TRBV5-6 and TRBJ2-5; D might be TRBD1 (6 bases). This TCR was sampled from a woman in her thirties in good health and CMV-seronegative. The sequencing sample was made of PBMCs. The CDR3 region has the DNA TGTGCCAGCAGCTTGGCAGGGGCCCAAGAGACCCAGTACTTC. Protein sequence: CASSLAGAQETQYF. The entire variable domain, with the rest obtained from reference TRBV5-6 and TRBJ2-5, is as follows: DAGVTQSPTHLIKTRGQQVTLRCSPKSGHDTVSWYQQALGQGPQFIFQYYEEEERQRGNFPDRFSGHQFPNYSSELNVNALLLGDSALYLCASSLAGAQETQYFGPGTRLLVL.